The clone carrying this T cell receptor (beta chain) was seen ten or more times. Antigen unknown. This CDR3 is built from 14 residues. Germline CDR1 reads SGDLS; CDR2 reads YYNGEE. V trimming: 2 bases; J trimming: 1 base; junction bases outside the gene matches: 3. This entry comes from a study of CD8 T cells in ankylosing spondylitis. Notes on the study in general: Reportedly, matched ankylosing spondylitis synovial fluid was significantly enriched for disease-linked clones. Disease-linked clones proved CD8+ and comparatively uncommon in peripheral blood. Seven or eight highly homologous variants formed a TCR beta motif that appeared characteristic of ankylosing spondylitis blood.

In making TCR beta libraries, quantitative 5'-RACE with molecular barcodes was used. TCRdb re-called the 5' RACE reads with MiXCR, one entry per CDR3 protein. The sample carries more than 600,000 distinct CDR3 sequences, around 20% recorded once. The receptor's source is a male donor with ankylosing spondylitis. The chain joins TRBV9 to TRBJ2-7; 7 bases fit TRBD2. Sequences were obtained from blood, either unsorted or a sorted T cell fraction (not recorded which). This CDR3 is CASSVGGSSYEQYF. The CDR3 nucleotides read TGTGCCAGCAGCGTGGGCGGGAGTTCCTACGAGCAGTACTTC.